This T cell receptor (beta chain) was captured by sequencing in a study of cytomegalovirus exposure and HLA in healthy donors. Comment on this clone: Its specificity is unknown.

PCR employed 60 Vbeta and 13 Jbeta primers. Here immunoSEQ multiplex PCR was the method, and the copy in TCRdb shows in-frame clones only, minus some. The sample comprises 90,000 to 100,000 clones, 60% to 80% of which are singletons, and 19% rests with the top ten. Overall study results and limits: Associated with cytomegalovirus, according to the listing, were approximately 160 TCR beta chains.

The CDR3 consists of 14 residues. Looked up from germline, CDR1 is SGHAT and CDR2 is FQNNGV. V lost 5 bases and J 4 bases, leaving 11 bases between the germline ends. This chain connects TRBV11-2 to TRBJ1-4; TRBD1 might be the D (5 bases). The source of this sequence is a woman aged 60-70 years in good health and CMV-seropositive. Specimen: PBMCs. CDR3 protein: CASSQGHYNEKLFF. The CDR3 bases are TGTGCCAGCAGCCAAGGACATTATAATGAAAAACTGTTTTTT.